Following are 12 T cell receptor beta chains from one sample sequenced in a study of T cells after yellow fever vaccination. TCRdb analysed the 5' RACE reads with MiXCR anew, one entry per CDR3 protein. The repertoire has 340,000 or so distinct CDR3 sequences, around 12% of them found once; the top ten carry 2.5% to 4%. The sequences come from CD4+ T cells sorted from PBMCs, collected 15 days after the yellow fever booster vaccination. All receptors derive from a man in his late teens or twenties who received the YFV17D yellow fever vaccine.

This clonotype was found a few times. The V gene is TRBV5-1, the J gene TRBJ2-5, with 7 bases that match TRBD2. CDR1 is SGHRS and CDR2 is YFSETQ in the germline V gene. The V and J ends lost 7 bases and 5 bases, in that order; junction bases with no gene match: 8. The CDR3 sequence is 13 residues long. Written as DNA, the CDR3 is TGCGCCAGCCAAGCGGGGCCGGGGGAGACCCAGTACTTC. Amino acid sequence: CASQAGPGETQYF. Full variable domain (missing parts from reference TRBV5-1 and TRBJ2-5): KAGVTQTPRYLIKTRGQQVTLSCSPISGHRSVSWYQQTPGQGLQFLFEYFSETQRNKGNFPGRFSGRQFSNSRSEMNVSTLELGDSALYLCASQAGPGETQYFGPGTRLLVL.

The genes are TRBV4-1 and TRBJ2-2; either TRBD1 or TRBD2 may supply D (5 bases each). The CDR3 is made up of 18 amino acids. V lost 6 bases and J 0 bases, leaving 20 bases between the germline ends. Germline values: CDR1 MGHRA, CDR2 YSYEKL. Here the CDR3 DNA reads TGCGCCAGCAGTCGGGACGTCGGAGATTCAGCGAACACCGGGGAGCTGTTTTTT. It translates to CASSRDVGDSANTGELFF.

This chain joins TRBV5-1 and TRBJ2-3, with 8 nucleotides matching TRBD2. The ends lost 5 bases at V and 0 bases at J; junction bases unmatched: 5. The CDR3 runs to 15 residues. The germline V gene encodes CDR1 SGHRS and CDR2 YFSETQ. In DNA, the CDR3 is TGCGCCAGCAGTGGCGGGGGGAGGAGCACAGATACGCAGTATTTT. Translation: CASSGGGRSTDTQYF.

This clonotype was recorded at least ten times. The V call is TRBV2, the J call TRBJ2-3; D is unresolved. Germline V CDR1 and CDR2: SNHLY, FYNNEI. Trimming left V 7 bases short and J 4 bases short, with 6 bases between. This CDR3 has 11 amino acids. The CDR3 DNA reads TGTGCCAGCATGCGCTCAGATACGCAGTATTTT. The encoded protein is CASMRSDTQYF.

This chain connects TRBV7-3 to TRBJ1-1, with D perhaps TRBD1 (5 bases). Germline V gene data show CDR1 as SGHTA and CDR2 as FQGTGA. V dropped 5 bases and J dropped 3 bases, with 13 bases sitting between them. This CDR3 is 14 amino acids long. CDR3 sequence: CASSGGPLDTEAFF. CDR3 DNA: TGTGCCAGCAGCGGGGGACCTCTCGACACTGAAGCTTTCTTT. Looking up the rest from reference TRBV7-3 and TRBJ1-1 gives the full variable domain: GAGVSQTPSNKVTEKGKYVELRCDPISGHTALYWYRQSLGQGPEFLIYFQGTGAADDSGLPNDRFFAVRPEGSVSTLKIQRTERGDSAVYLCASSGGPLDTEAFFGQGTRLTVV.

This clonotype occurred many times. This chain uses TRBV21-1 with TRBJ2-7; TRBD1, the table's D call, lacks a check against the DNA. TRBV21-1 represents a pseudogene. CDR3 size: 20 residues. The CDR3 nucleotides read TGTGCCAGCACCCTTAAAGGTCTGCGAGATCGGGACAGGGCTCTCTACGAGCAGTACGTC. Translation gives CASTLKGLRDRDRALYEQYV.

This clonotype was counted between two and nine times. This chain uses TRBV7-6 with TRBJ1-1; TRBD1 might be the D (5 bases). This CDR3 has 14 amino acids. Germline V gene sequence: CDR1 SGHVS, CDR2 FNYEAQ. Trimming stripped 5 bases from V and 1 base from J, with 11 bases between. The CDR3 sequence: CASSQEQENTEAFF. Here the CDR3 DNA reads TGTGCCAGCAGCCAAGAACAGGAGAACACTGAAGCTTTCTTT.

This clonotype appeared many times. V is TRBV28 and J is TRBJ2-5, with no clear D. This CDR3 has 10 amino acids. V lost 4 bases, J lost 5 bases, and 2 bases lay in between. Germline CDR1 is MDHEN and CDR2 is SYDVKM. The CDR3 DNA sequence: TGTGCCAGCAGTTCCGAGACCCAGTACTTC. Amino acids: CASSSETQYF.

The CDR3 here is CASSSGLRGTTDTQYF. The CDR3 nucleotides are TGCGCCAGCAGCTCGGGACTCAGAGGAACCACAGATACGCAGTATTTT. V is TRBV5-1 and J is TRBJ2-3, with D perhaps TRBD2 (6 bases). Trimming took off 3 bases at V and 2 bases at J, with 16 bases between the two ends. Germline V gene data show CDR1 as SGHRS and CDR2 as YFSETQ. CDR3 size: 16 residues.

V and J are TRBV25-1 and TRBJ1-2; D might be TRBD1 (6 bases). Deletions cut 4 bases from V and 4 bases from J, with 13 bases between. This CDR3 contains 14 residues. Looked up from germline, CDR1 is MGHDK and CDR2 is SYGVNS. Here the CDR3 DNA reads TGTGCCAGCAGTGCCGGACAGCAAATCTATGGCTACACCTTC. The encoded protein is CASSAGQQIYGYTF.

This sequence joins TRBV29-1 and TRBJ2-3; D not resolved. Germline V gene data show CDR1 as SQVTM and CDR2 as ANQGSEA. Trimming left V 7 bases short and J 2 bases short, with 7 bases between. The length of the CDR3 is 11 residues. CDR3 residues: CSAGATDTQYF. In DNA form, the CDR3 reads TGCAGCGCAGGAGCCACAGATACGCAGTATTTT.

The chain has TRBV4-3 and TRBJ2-3; no definite D call. The germline gives CDR1 LGHNA, CDR2 YSLEER. The CDR3 sequence is 14 residues long. V dropped 4 bases and J dropped 2 bases, with 10 bases sitting between them. In DNA, the CDR3 is TGCGCCAGCAGCCCTGGGTCCCACACAGATACGCAGTATTTT. Protein: CASSPGSHTDTQYF.